Sequencing of this T cell receptor beta chain was carried out in a study of blood T cell repertoires in COVID-19. Study as a whole: PBMCs, B-cell-depleted T cells, or T cells provided the cDNA or gDNA that made up the material.

Method: immunoSEQ multiplex PCR; TCRdb's copy keeps in-frame clones and lacks some. This table holds 84,000 or so clones, roughly 86% found once. V lost 4 bases, J lost 1 base, and 4 bases stayed unmatched. Germline V gene sequence: CDR1 SGHRS, CDR2 YFSETQ. CDR3 length equals 15 residues. The sequenced sample was peripheral blood. The rearrangement links TRBV5-1 to TRBJ2-5, with 10 bases identical to TRBD1. The receptor was isolated from an elderly woman with acute or convalescent COVID-19. CDR3 residues: CASSRGTGAQETQYF. As DNA, the CDR3 is TGCGCCAGCAGCCGGGGGACAGGGGCCCAAGAGACCCAGTACTTC.